This TCR beta chain appears in the sequencing data of a study of OX40 agonist ivuxolimab in advanced cancers. General study results and limits: What antigens the expanded peripheral T cells recognized was never established. Some nonresponders additionally presented with little normalized T-cell clonal expansion.

The table lists this clone with a few counts. What it recognizes is unknown. A history of autoimmune disease or systemic immunosuppression excluded patients. Only in-frame clones appear in the TCRdb table, and some are missing; sequencing was by immunoSEQ multiplex PCR. The table has under 15,000 clones, more than 75% seen once. Per the germline V gene, CDR1 is MNHEY and CDR2 is SMNVEV (reference sequence). V was shortened by 0 bases and J by 9 bases, with 15 bases between the two germline ends. The CDR3 length is 15 residues. The chain uses TRBV27 and TRBJ2-1, with D tentatively TRBD2 (5 bases). The origin of this receptor is an adult with an advanced solid tumor such as melanoma, head and neck, liver or kidney cancer. This sample comprised CD4+ or CD8+ T cells sorted from blood, obtained in a trial of the OX40 agonist ivuxolimab. The CDR3 protein is CASSLSSAGLGEQFF. The DNA of the CDR3 is TGTGCCAGCAGTTTATCTAGCGCGGGCTTGGGTGAGCAGTTCTTC.